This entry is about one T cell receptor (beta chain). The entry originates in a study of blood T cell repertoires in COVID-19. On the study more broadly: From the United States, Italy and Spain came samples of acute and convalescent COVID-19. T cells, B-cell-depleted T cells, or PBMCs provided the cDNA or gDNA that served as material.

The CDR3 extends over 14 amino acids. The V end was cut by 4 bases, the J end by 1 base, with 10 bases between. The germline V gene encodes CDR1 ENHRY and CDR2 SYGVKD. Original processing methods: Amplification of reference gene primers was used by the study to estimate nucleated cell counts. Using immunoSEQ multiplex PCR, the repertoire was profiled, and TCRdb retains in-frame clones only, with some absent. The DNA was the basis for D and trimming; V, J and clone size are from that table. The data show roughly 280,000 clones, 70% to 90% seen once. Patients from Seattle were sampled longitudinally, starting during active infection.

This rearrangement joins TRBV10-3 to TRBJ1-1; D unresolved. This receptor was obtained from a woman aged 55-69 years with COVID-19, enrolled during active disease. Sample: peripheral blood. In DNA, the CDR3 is TGTGCCATCAGTGGCCCCCTCAGGAACACTGAAGCTTTCTTT. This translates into CAISGPLRNTEAFF.